This entry lists 23 T cell receptor beta chains sequenced from one sample in a study of blood T cell repertoires in COVID-19 (dated by TCRdb to 2020 to 2021). Libraries were made using the immunoSEQ multiplex PCR assay. In its TCRdb copy, this immuneACCESS table keeps in-frame sequences only and misses some clones. Where compared with another copy, unresolved V genes explain less than half of these, and the others have no known cause. The sample table contains about 130,000 clones; only one count was recorded for about 85% of them. The ten biggest clones cover approximately 5.2% of the sample. The sequencing input was peripheral blood. These receptors came from a woman in her 70s with COVID-19, enrolled during active disease.

This clone has more than one count but fewer than ten. The chain recombines TRBV7-2 with TRBJ2-1; 8 bases map to TRBD2. V lost 5 bases to trimming and J lost 3 bases; unmatched junction nucleotides: 12. Germline loops: CDR1 SGHTA, CDR2 FQGNSA. This CDR3 has 17 amino acids. The CDR3 spells CASSPRGVSGVYNEQFF. The CDR3 DNA follows: TGTGCCAGCAGCCCTAGAGGGGTTAGCGGGGTCTACAATGAGCAGTTCTTC.

The V call is TRBV19, the J call TRBJ2-2, with D perhaps TRBD2 (6 bases). The CDR3 is 14 amino acids. Between the trimmed V and J ends, which lost 9 bases and 5 bases, there was a span of 16 bases. CDR1 LNHDA and CDR2 SQIVND come from the germline V gene (reference sequence). CDR3 DNA sequence: TGTGCCAGCCGGGGGATCGGTGGTACCGGGGAGCTGTTTTTT. Translated: CASRGIGGTGELFF. Full variable domain (missing parts from reference TRBV19 and TRBJ2-2): DGGITQSPKYLFRKEGQNVTLSCEQNLNHDAMYWYRQDPGQGLRLIYYSQIVNDFQKGDIAEGYSVSREKKESFPLTVTSAQKNPTAFYLCASRGIGGTGELFFGEGSRLTVL.

This rearrangement joins TRBV18 to TRBJ1-2; a possible D gene is TRBD1 (5 bases). Per germline, CDR1 KGHSH and CDR2 LQKENI. The CDR3 has 14 amino acids. V was pared by 0 bases and J by 7 bases, with 12 bases between. In DNA, the CDR3 is TGTGCCAGCTCACCACCGCCAGGGTCTAGTGGCTACACCTTC. This encodes CASSPPPGSSGYTF.

The chain uses TRBV24-1 and TRBJ1-4; tentatively, D is TRBD1 (6 bases). CDR3 length equals 15 residues. CDR1 and CDR2 from the germline V gene are KGHDR and SFDVKD. V lost 4 bases to trimming and J lost 5 bases, with 13 bases between them. Written as DNA, the CDR3 is TGTGCCACCAGTGAAGCCGGGACACCGAATGAAAAACTGTTTTTT. Translated: CATSEAGTPNEKLFF.

The chain couples TRBV14 to TRBJ2-1; tentatively, D is TRBD1 (7 bases). Trimming took 4 bases from V and 9 from J, leaving 19 bases between them. From germline, CDR1 is SGHDN and CDR2 FVKESK. The CDR3 is 15 amino acids. The CDR3 nucleotides read TGTGCCAGCAGCCGCGTCCAGGGGGGCCTTAGTGAGCAGTTCTTC. It translates to CASSRVQGGLSEQFF.

This rearrangement joins TRBV28 to TRBJ1-2; D not certain. Germline V gene sequence: CDR1 MDHEN, CDR2 SYDVKM. V dropped 3 bases and J dropped 5 bases, with 7 bases sitting between them. The CDR3 totals 12 residues. The CDR3 region has the DNA TGTGCCAGCAGTTTCTCGGGGTATGGCTACACCTTC. As protein: CASSFSGYGYTF.

The rearrangement links TRBV28 to TRBJ1-4; 7 bases match TRBD1. V shed 8 bases and J 6 bases; nucleotides not matched to a gene: 3. Germline V gives CDR1 MDHEN, CDR2 SYDVKM. The CDR3 covers 12 residues. CDR3 DNA sequence: TGTGCCAGCGGGACAGCCGATGAAAAACTGTTTTTT. Translation gives CASGTADEKLFF.

In DNA, the CDR3 is TGTGCCAGCAGTGAGGCAGGTGCAGCTGGGGCCAACGTCCTGACTTTC. Protein sequence: CASSEAGAAGANVLTF. The chain joins TRBV2 to TRBJ2-6; no clear D. Deletions cut 3 bases from V and 2 bases from J, with 11 bases between. Germline V gene sequence: CDR1 SNHLY, CDR2 FYNNEI. The CDR3 runs to 16 residues.

The V and J genes are TRBV7-9 and TRBJ1-6; 9 nucleotides align to TRBD1. Germline V gene data show CDR1 as SEHNR and CDR2 as FQNEAQ (reference sequence). The junction had 4 bases not matched to a gene; V was cut back by 3 bases and J by 7 bases. The CDR3 is made up of 15 amino acids. This CDR3 reads CASSFKGTGNSPLHF. The CDR3 DNA reads TGTGCCAGCAGCTTTAAAGGGACAGGGAATTCACCCCTCCACTTT.

This clone was observed a few times. This chain links TRBV6-5 with TRBJ1-6; 7 bases map to TRBD1. The CDR3 contains 14 residues. V lost 2 bases, J lost 8 bases, and 3 bases stayed unmatched. Germline V gene data show CDR1 as MNHEY and CDR2 as SVGAGI. CDR3: CASSYARGDSPLHF. In DNA form, the CDR3 reads TGTGCCAGCAGTTACGCCAGGGGGGATTCACCCCTCCACTTT.

V gene TRBV10-3 combines with J gene TRBJ2-7; tentatively, D is TRBD1 (7 bases). The CDR3 is 16 amino acids. Per germline, CDR1 ENHRY and CDR2 SYGVKD. The V and J ends lost 6 bases and 5 bases respectively, with 23 bases between them. For the CDR3, the DNA is TGTGCCATCAGCGGGGGAAGGGGGCGCGAGGCAAACGAGCAGTACTTC. Its protein product is CAISGGRGREANEQYF.

This clone was counted once. V usage is TRBV9 and J usage is TRBJ2-7, with D tentatively TRBD2 (5 bases). The length of the CDR3 is 15 residues. From germline, CDR1 is SGDLS and CDR2 YYNGEE. V lost 0 bases to trimming and J lost 2 bases, with 12 bases between them. The DNA for the CDR3 is TGTGCCAGCAGCGTAGGGTGGCAGGAGGCCTACGAGCAGTACTTC. Its protein product is CASSVGWQEAYEQYF.

There are a few counts of this clone. This chain uses TRBV6-1 with TRBJ1-5; TRBD1 matches 7 bases. This CDR3 region has 14 residues. In germline, CDR1 is MNHNS, CDR2 SASEGT. V lost 3 bases and J lost 6; bases outside the gene matches: 5. Written as DNA, the CDR3 is TGTGCCAGCAGTGATAGGGGGCGCGGTCAGCCCCAGCATTTT. Amino acid sequence: CASSDRGRGQPQHF.

J is TRBJ2-7 and V is TRBV28, with 11 bases matching TRBD2. The germline V gene encodes CDR1 MDHEN and CDR2 SYDVKM. This CDR3 contains 15 residues. V trimming: 3 bases; J trimming: 10 bases; junction bases outside the gene matches: 11. CDR3 protein: CASSFLAGGSPGQYF. The CDR3 DNA is TGTGCCAGCAGTTTTTTAGCGGGGGGGTCCCCCGGACAGTACTTC.

V usage is TRBV7-3 and J usage is TRBJ2-5; weak D call: TRBD2 (7 bases). The length of the CDR3 is 16 residues. Germline assignment: CDR1 SGHTA and CDR2 FQGTGA. Trimming stripped 1 base from V and 0 bases from J, with 12 bases between. The CDR3 nucleotides read TGTGCCAGCAGCTTAAGGGCGGGGGCCGACCAAGAGACCCAGTACTTC. It specifies CASSLRAGADQETQYF.

The V and J genes are TRBV2 and TRBJ1-2; D is undetermined. V was pared by 6 bases and J by 4 bases, with 9 bases between. CDR3 length: 12 amino acids. Per germline, CDR1 SNHLY and CDR2 FYNNEI. CDR3 loop: CASRRPTYGYTF. Here the CDR3 DNA reads TGTGCCAGCAGGCGGCCGACCTATGGCTACACCTTC.

This chain uses TRBV12-3 or TRBV12-4 with TRBJ1-2; 7 bases align to TRBD1. J lost 3 bases, V lost 6 bases, and 1 base had no gene match. This CDR3 is 12 amino acids long. The CDR3 DNA reads as TGTGCCAGCAGCCAGGGGGACTATGGCTACACCTTC. Encoded protein: CASSQGDYGYTF.

The chain employs TRBV2 and TRBJ1-2, with D possibly being TRBD1 (6 bases). The ends were cut back, 7 bases at V and 4 bases at J, with 10 bases in the middle. CDR1 and CDR2 (germline): SNHLY, FYNNEI. CDR3 length: 12 amino acids. The CDR3 sequence is CASKGDGYGYTF. CDR3 DNA: TGTGCCAGCAAGGGGGACGGCTATGGCTACACCTTC.

In this sample, this clone turned up once. The chain joins TRBV7-2 to TRBJ2-1; 10 bases map to TRBD2. Germline-derived CDR1 and CDR2 are SGHTA and FQGNSA. V lost 5 bases and J lost 6; bases outside the gene matches: 7. This CDR3 has 15 residues. DNA for the CDR3: TGTGCCAGCAGCCCTCCTAGCGGGGGATCCAATGAGCAGTTCTTC. It encodes CASSPPSGGSNEQFF.

V gene TRBV24-1 combines with J gene TRBJ2-1; 7 bases are shared with TRBD1. Per germline, CDR1 KGHDR and CDR2 SFDVKD. The CDR3 has 18 residues. V gave up 3 bases and J gave up 2 bases; unmatched junction bases: 12. CDR3 in DNA: TGTGCCACCAGTGATCCCGAGGCGACAGGGTTTGCCTACAATGAGCAGTTCTTC. This encodes CATSDPEATGFAYNEQFF.

The V gene is TRBV6-1, the J gene TRBJ1-5; TRBD1 aligns across 9 bases. This CDR3 has 17 amino acids. With V trimmed by 4 bases and J by 1 base, 8 bases remained unmatched. CDR1 and CDR2 from the germline V gene are MNHNS and SASEGT. The CDR3, as DNA: TGTGCCAGCAGTGGGGGACAGGGAAGGGTAAGCAATCAGCCCCAGCATTTT. Protein: CASSGGQGRVSNQPQHF.

The chain joins TRBV5-1 to TRBJ2-2; TRBD2 matches 10 bases. Germline V gives CDR1 SGHRS, CDR2 YFSETQ. V shed 2 bases, J shed 0 bases, and the junction held 7 bases outside the gene matches. The CDR3 has 18 amino acids. As DNA, the CDR3 is TGCGCCAGCAGCTTTGGTAGTAGCGGGGGGCCGAACACCGGGGAGCTGTTTTTT. Encoded protein: CASSFGSSGGPNTGELFF. The variable domain in full, completed from reference TRBV5-1 and TRBJ2-2, reads KAGVTQTPRYLIKTRGQQVTLSCSPISGHRSVSWYQQTPGQGLQFLFEYFSETQRNKGNFPGRFSGRQFSNSRSEMNVSTLELGDSALYLCASSFGSSGGPNTGELFFGEGSRLTVL.

The CDR3 bases are TGCAGCGCCCGGACAGGTCTGAGCTCTGGAAACACCATATATTTT. Residues: CSARTGLSSGNTIYF. The rearrangement joins TRBV29-1 to TRBJ1-3; 7 bases align to TRBD1. V lost 7 bases, J lost 0 bases, and 9 bases stayed unmatched. The CDR3 spans 15 residues. Per germline, CDR1 SQVTM and CDR2 ANQGSEA. The full variable domain, in which reference TRBV29-1 and TRBJ1-3 provide the parts outside the CDR3, is SAVISQKPSRDICQRGTSLTIQCQVDSQVTMMFWYRQQPGQSLTLIATANQGSEATYESGFVIDKFPISRPNLTFSTLTVSNMSPEDSSIYLCSARTGLSSGNTIYFGEGSWLTVV.